These 29 T cell receptor beta chains came from one sample sequenced in a study of blood T cell repertoires in COVID-19. Clones were read by immunoSEQ multiplex PCR, and TCRdb kept only the in-frame ones, dropping some. The sample comprises 110,000 to 150,000 clones, around 80% of which are singletons, and less than 2.5% rests with the top ten. Sequencing was carried out using peripheral blood. The origin of the receptors is a woman in her sixties with acute or convalescent COVID-19.

The V gene is TRBV9, the J gene TRBJ2-7, with TRBD2 matching 12 bases. The CDR3 runs 17 residues. J was trimmed by 3 bases and V by 7 bases; bases with no gene match: 14. The germline gives CDR1 SGDLS, CDR2 YYNGEE. The CDR3 sequence is CASSFRTSGVGNYEQYF. CDR3 nucleotide sequence: TGTGCCAGCTCCTTTCGGACTAGCGGGGTGGGGAACTACGAGCAGTACTTC.

V usage is TRBV14 and J usage is TRBJ1-2, with D possibly TRBD1 on 5 matching bases. CDR3 length: 15 residues. Trimming cost V 1 base and J 2 bases, with 11 bases left between them. Germline V CDR1 and CDR2: SGHDN, FVKESK. The CDR3 is CASSQVGGANYGYTF. For the CDR3, the DNA is TGTGCCAGCAGCCAAGTTGGTGGGGCGAACTATGGCTACACCTTC.

The CDR3 bases are TGTGCCAGCAGTGCCCCACTAGCGGGGAGCTACTCTGGGGCCAACGTCCTGACTTTC. This encodes CASSAPLAGSYSGANVLTF. The genes are TRBV28 and TRBJ2-6; TRBD2 aligns across 10 bases. This CDR3 contains 19 residues. Germline lookup yields CDR1 MDHEN and CDR2 SYDVKM. V lost 5 bases and J lost 0; bases outside the gene matches: 10.

This chain links TRBV5-1 with TRBJ2-7; 9 positions agree with TRBD1. The trim removed 2 bases at V and 3 bases at J, leaving 6 bases unmatched. The CDR3 runs to 15 residues. Germline V gene data show CDR1 as SGHRS and CDR2 as YFSETQ. The CDR3 DNA sequence: TGCGCCAGCAGCTTAGGGGGACAGGGCTTCTACGAGCAGTACTTC. Amino acid sequence: CASSLGGQGFYEQYF.

The chain uses TRBV25-1 and TRBJ2-1, with a weak D call TRBD2 (5 bases). This CDR3 has 15 amino acids. Trimming took 6 bases from V and 0 from J, leaving 12 bases between them. Germline CDR1 is MGHDK and CDR2 is SYGVNS. For the CDR3, the DNA is TGTGCCAGCAGAGCCACTAGTGTCTCCTACAATGAGCAGTTCTTC. Protein product: CASRATSVSYNEQFF.

CDR3 sequence reads: CASSVEGVDGYTF. CDR3 sequence (DNA): TGCGCCAGCAGCGTAGAGGGCGTTGATGGCTACACCTTC. V gene TRBV5-1 combines with J gene TRBJ1-2; D gene unclear. V lost 4 bases to trimming and J lost 6 bases, with 13 bases between them. Germline V gives CDR1 SGHRS, CDR2 YFSETQ. The length of the CDR3 is 13 residues. Drawing the rest from reference TRBV5-1 and TRBJ1-2, the complete variable domain is KAGVTQTPRYLIKTRGQQVTLSCSPISGHRSVSWYQQTPGQGLQFLFEYFSETQRNKGNFPGRFSGRQFSNSRSEMNVSTLELGDSALYLCASSVEGVDGYTFGSGTRLTVV.

This clone was seen more than once but under ten times. This chain's CDR3 is CASSLRPTGGNSPLHF. The CDR3 nucleotides are TGTGCCAGCAGCTTGCGACCGACAGGGGGGAATTCACCCCTCCACTTT. This chain uses TRBV5-6 with TRBJ1-6, with 9 positions matching TRBD1. In germline, CDR1 is SGHDT, CDR2 YYEEEE. This CDR3 has 16 amino acids. The V segment lost 1 base and the J segment 7 bases; nucleotides outside the gene matches: 6. The variable domain in full, with the rest retrieved from reference TRBV5-6 and TRBJ1-6, is DAGVTQSPTHLIKTRGQQVTLRCSPKSGHDTVSWYQQALGQGPQFIFQYYEEEERQRGNFPDRFSGHQFPNYSSELNVNALLLGDSALYLCASSLRPTGGNSPLHFGNGTRLTVT.

The V and J genes are TRBV4-1 and TRBJ2-1, with D perhaps TRBD1 (6 bases). Deletions cut 9 bases from V and 9 bases from J, with 12 bases between. The CDR3 is made up of 11 amino acids. Germline V CDR1 and CDR2: MGHRA, YSYEKL. The CDR3 sequence: CASQGQGEQFF. DNA for the CDR3: TGCGCCAGTCAGGGGCAGGGTGAGCAGTTCTTC.

This chain connects TRBV28 to TRBJ2-7, with a weak D call TRBD2 (6 bases). The V end lost 3 bases, the J end lost 5 bases, and 14 bases lay between the germline ends. The CDR3 extends over 14 amino acids. The germline gives CDR1 MDHEN, CDR2 SYDVKM. Here the CDR3 reads CASSFGGSVHEQYF. CDR3 nucleotide sequence: TGTGCCAGCAGTTTTGGGGGGAGCGTCCACGAGCAGTACTTC.

The chain combines TRBV19 with TRBJ1-5; TRBD1 aligns across 9 bases. This CDR3 is 19 amino acids long. With 2 bases clipped from V and 5 bases from J, the junction kept 16 bases outside the gene matches. Germline values: CDR1 LNHDA, CDR2 SQIVND (reference sequence). This chain's CDR3 is CASSIPGTGLKALYQPQHF. The CDR3 DNA reads TGTGCCAGTAGTATACCCGGGACAGGGTTGAAGGCTCTATATCAGCCCCAGCATTTT.

The genes are TRBV5-1 and TRBJ1-3; 8 nucleotides match TRBD1. The CDR3 sequence is 16 residues long. J lost 2 bases, V lost 0 bases, and 4 bases had no gene match. Germline V gene lookup returns CDR1 SGHRS and CDR2 YFSETQ. Here the CDR3 reads CASSLGQGLAGNTIYF. CDR3 bases: TGCGCCAGCAGCTTGGGACAGGGGCTGGCTGGAAACACCATATATTTT.

The genes are TRBV9 and TRBJ2-3, with 10 bases aligning to TRBD2. Germline V gene data show CDR1 as SGDLS and CDR2 as YYNGEE. There are 16 residues in the CDR3. V shed 0 bases, J shed 3 bases, and the junction held 4 bases outside the gene matches. The DNA for the CDR3 is TGTGCCAGCAGCGTAGGGTCTAGCGGGAGTACAGATACGCAGTATTTT. Protein product: CASSVGSSGSTDTQYF.

This clone has more than one count but fewer than ten. The CDR3 sequence: CASSPSASGTPASNEQFF. CDR3 sequence (DNA): TGCGCCAGCAGCCCCTCGGCTAGCGGGACCCCCGCTAGTAATGAGCAGTTCTTC. V usage is TRBV5-1 and J usage is TRBJ2-1; 9 bases fit TRBD2. The length of the CDR3 is 18 residues. Germline V lookup: CDR1 SGHRS, CDR2 YFSETQ. Unmatched junction bases numbered 18, after V lost 4 bases and J lost 7 bases.

V and J are TRBV6-5 and TRBJ1-2; 7 bases line up with TRBD1. The CDR3 has 13 residues. Germline CDR1 MNHEY, CDR2 SVGAGI. V gave up 7 bases and J gave up 9 bases; unmatched junction bases: 11. Here the CDR3 reads CASTDRDLKSYTF. The CDR3 region has the DNA TGTGCCAGCACCGACAGGGATCTTAAGAGCTACACCTTC.

The chain combines TRBV2 with TRBJ2-1; D perhaps matches TRBD2 (5 bases). The CDR3 runs 13 residues. With 7 bases removed from V and 4 bases from J, the gap between germline ends came to 11 bases. Germline lookup yields CDR1 SNHLY and CDR2 FYNNEI. In DNA form, the CDR3 reads TGTGCCAGCACCCTTGGGAGTTACAATGAGCAGTTCTTC. Protein: CASTLGSYNEQFF.

V usage is TRBV28 and J usage is TRBJ2-7; D gene unclear. The CDR3 loop spans 13 amino acids. Germline CDR1 is MDHEN and CDR2 is SYDVKM. The V gene lost 6 bases and the J gene lost 0 bases, with 9 bases spanning the gap. The DNA of the CDR3 is TGTGCCAGCAGCTTACCGAGCTCCTACGAGCAGTACTTC. Amino acid sequence: CASSLPSSYEQYF.

The chain links TRBV5-1 to TRBJ1-2, with a possible D match to TRBD1 (5 bases). Germline-derived CDR1 and CDR2 are SGHRS and YFSETQ. The CDR3 totals 14 residues. The V end lost 1 base, the J end lost 8 bases, and 15 bases lay between the germline ends. The chain's CDR3 is CASSLTPDRRGYTF. Here the CDR3 DNA reads TGCGCCAGCAGCTTGACCCCCGACAGAAGGGGCTACACCTTC.

This sequence joins TRBV29-1 and TRBJ2-7; TRBD1 matches at 8 bases. Germline-derived CDR1 and CDR2 are SQVTM and ANQGSEA. This CDR3 spans 12 amino acids. Germline trimming cut 6 bases from V and 3 bases from J; bases unmatched to any gene: 4. The CDR3 sequence: CSVGQGLYEQYF. The CDR3 nucleotides read TGCAGCGTCGGACAGGGCCTCTACGAGCAGTACTTC.

This chain connects TRBV6-5 to TRBJ1-5, with D unclear. The germline V gene encodes CDR1 MNHEY and CDR2 SVGAGI. Trimming left V 9 bases short and J 6 bases short, with 9 bases between. CDR3 length: 11 amino acids. The CDR3 DNA reads as TGTGCCAGTCGACGGAGTCAGCCCCAGCATTTT. Amino acid sequence: CASRRSQPQHF.

This clone occurred a few times. The V and J genes are TRBV4-1 and TRBJ2-3; 10 nucleotides match TRBD2. Germline-derived CDR1 and CDR2 are MGHRA and YSYEKL. V lost 6 bases, J lost 6 bases, and 6 bases stayed unmatched. The length of the CDR3 is 14 residues. CDR3 sequence reads: CASSELAGFDTQYF. CDR3 in DNA: TGCGCCAGCAGTGAACTAGCGGGGTTTGATACGCAGTATTTT.

This clone was detected only a few times. This sequence joins TRBV30 and TRBJ2-7; 12 bases map to TRBD1. Germline V gene sequence: CDR1 GTSNPN, CDR2 SVGIG (reference sequence). The V and J ends lost 4 bases and 6 bases, in that order; junction bases with no gene match: 7. This CDR3 comprises 14 residues. This CDR3 reads CAWMGGQGASEQYF. In nucleotides, the CDR3 is TGTGCCTGGATGGGGGGACAGGGGGCCTCCGAGCAGTACTTC.

The V gene is TRBV21-1, the J gene TRBJ2-1; TRBD2, the D gene given by the table, was not confirmed from the DNA. TRBV21-1 is assigned pseudogene status. The length of the CDR3 is 16 residues. The CDR3 DNA reads as TGTGCCAGCAGCTCCCGGACTAGCGGAGTCTACAATGAGCAGTTCTTC. Translating gives CASSSRTSGVYNEQFF.

This chain uses TRBV28 with TRBJ2-7; D gene uncertain. Deletions cut 7 bases from V and 4 bases from J, with 14 bases between. This CDR3 spans 13 amino acids. The V gene's germline CDR1 is MDHEN and CDR2 SYDVKM. The CDR3 spells CASIGGSAYEQYF. The CDR3 nucleotides are TGTGCCAGCATAGGTGGGTCAGCGTACGAGCAGTACTTC. The complete variable domain, with remaining parts taken from reference TRBV28 and TRBJ2-7, reads DVKVTQSSRYLVKRTGEKVFLECVQDMDHENMFWYRQDPGLGLRLIYFSYDVKMKEKGDIPEGYSVSREKKERFSLILESASTNQTSMYLCASIGGSAYEQYFGPGTRLTVT.

J is TRBJ1-1 and V is TRBV9, with D tentatively TRBD1 (5 bases). Germline V lookup: CDR1 SGDLS, CDR2 YYNGEE. Trimming took off 2 bases at V and 3 bases at J, with 8 bases between the two ends. CDR3 length: 13 residues. The CDR3 here is CASSVRDYTEAFF. CDR3 nucleotide sequence: TGTGCCAGCAGCGTTCGGGACTACACTGAAGCTTTCTTT. The full variable domain, rest sourced from reference TRBV9 and TRBJ1-1, is DSGVTQTPKHLITATGQRVTLRCSPRSGDLSVYWYQQSLDQGLQFLIQYYNGEERAKGNILERFSAQQFPDLHSELNLSSLELGDSALYFCASSVRDYTEAFFGQGTRLTVV.

The sample holds a few counts of this clone. The chain joins TRBV20-1 to TRBJ1-4; 8 bases are a match to TRBD1. Germline V gene data show CDR1 as DFQATT and CDR2 as SNEGSKA (reference sequence). This CDR3 contains 15 residues. Trimming removed 3 bases from V and 11 bases from J; junction bases left unmatched: 14. CDR3 protein: CSASPRGQDFGKLFF. The CDR3 bases are TGCAGTGCTAGTCCCAGGGGACAGGACTTTGGGAAACTGTTTTTT.

This chain uses TRBV29-1 with TRBJ2-3; D gene ambiguous. Germline loops: CDR1 SQVTM, CDR2 ANQGSEA. The V and J ends lost 6 bases and 2 bases respectively, with 9 bases between them. There are 12 residues in the CDR3. The CDR3 DNA reads TGCAGCGTCGGCGGATACACAGATACGCAGTATTTT. As protein: CSVGGYTDTQYF.

This clone was observed a few times. The V call is TRBV14, the J call TRBJ2-3; D not certain. V gave up 0 bases and J gave up 3 bases, with 10 bases separating them. CDR3 size: 15 residues. Per the germline V gene, CDR1 is SGHDN and CDR2 is FVKESK. The chain's CDR3 is CASSQDRRLTDTQYF. In DNA, the CDR3 is TGTGCCAGCAGCCAAGATCGGCGGCTTACAGATACGCAGTATTTT.

The rearrangement joins TRBV19 to TRBJ2-3, with a tentative D call TRBD2 (5 bases). The CDR3 extends over 15 amino acids. In germline, CDR1 is LNHDA, CDR2 SQIVND (reference sequence). The V and J ends lost 3 bases and 1 base respectively, with 11 bases between them. The CDR3 sequence is CASSIEGSRTDTQYF. The CDR3 DNA reads as TGTGCCAGTAGTATCGAGGGCTCCCGCACAGATACGCAGTATTTT.

This chain connects TRBV6-5 to TRBJ1-6; 7 nucleotides line up with TRBD1. CDR1 is MNHEY and CDR2 is SVGAGI in the germline V gene. The ends lost 6 bases at V and 10 bases at J; junction bases unmatched: 6. There are 13 residues in the CDR3. The CDR3 spells CASSRGAPSPLHF. CDR3 sequence (DNA): TGTGCCAGCAGCAGGGGGGCCCCGTCACCCCTCCACTTT.